The clone carrying this T cell receptor (beta chain) was found many times. Antigen specificity is unknown. The CDR3 loop spans 13 amino acids. V dropped 6 bases and J dropped 5 bases, with 13 bases sitting between them. CDR1 is SEHNR, CDR2 FQNEAQ, per germline (reference sequence). RNA transcripts were the source from which TCR beta CDR3 regions were amplified. The workflow started with a first-round RT-PCR run with HTBI primers and then moved on to a second-round multiplex PCR. TCRdb fed the multiplex PCR reads into MiXCR, producing one record per CDR3 protein. Of 400,000 to 450,000 distinct CDR3 sequences listed, around 21% were seen once; the top ten hold under 3%. This specimen comes from a study of Graves' ophthalmopathy and Graves' hyperthyroidism. As for the study in general: Specimen type is peripheral blood, obtained at initial diagnosis before any treatment. General study points: Between ophthalmopathy and stable hyperthyroidism, a 13-signature model drew a separation with nearly 90% sensitivity and roughly 78% specificity. Among thyroid clonotypes expanded above 0.001 frequency, most also appeared in blood.

The chain recombines TRBV7-9 with TRBJ2-5; TRBD2 is a possible D gene (6 bases). The TCR was taken from a woman aged 18-35 years with stable Graves' hyperthyroidism. The specimen sequenced was peripheral blood. The DNA for the CDR3 is TGTGCCAGCAGTTTTCGGGGAGGCGAGACCCAGTACTTC. Translating gives CASSFRGGETQYF. Full variable domain (remainder filled in from reference TRBV7-9 and TRBJ2-5): DTGVSQNPRHKITKRGQNVTFRCDPISEHNRLYWYRQTLGQGPEFLTYFQNEAQLEKSRLLSDRFSAERPKGSFSTLEIQRTEQGDSAMYLCASSFRGGETQYFGPGTRLLVL.